This note documents a single T cell receptor (beta chain) sequence. Its specificity is unknown. The sample comes from a study of monozygotic twins with inflammatory bowel disease. Following a re-call of the 5' RACE reads, TCRdb has one entry per CDR3 protein and lacks DNA. The sample table sets out some 300,000 distinct CDR3 sequences. Germline CDR1 KGHDR, CDR2 SFDVKD. The CDR3 runs 13 residues. Notes on the study in general: IBD patients, compared with healthy twins, shared fewer clonotypes with others (especially with disease activity).

The source material was blood. The receptor comes from a human donor with ulcerative colitis or Crohn's disease, or a healthy co-twin of an affected twin (not recorded which). The chain has TRBV24-1 and TRBJ2-7. CDR3 region: CATSAPGAYEQYF.